One sample yielded the 24 T cell receptor beta chains listed below, sequenced in a study of cytomegalovirus exposure and HLA in healthy donors. Here immunoSEQ multiplex PCR was the method, and the copy in TCRdb shows in-frame clones only, minus some. The table has some 64,000 clones, 90% to 96% seen once. Sequencing was performed on PBMCs. Receptors were obtained from a young woman in good health and CMV-seronegative.

The chain recombines TRBV5-6 with TRBJ2-5; 7 bases map to TRBD1. Germline loops: CDR1 SGHDT, CDR2 YYEEEE. Trimming cost V 0 bases and J 4 bases; bases outside gene matches: 12. This CDR3 contains 17 residues. The CDR3 DNA reads TGTGCCAGCAGCTTGGGGGTAGGGGGCGTAAGGGGAGAGACCCAGTACTTC. Translating it yields CASSLGVGGVRGETQYF.

This rearrangement joins TRBV27 to TRBJ2-7; D possibly corresponds to TRBD1 (5 bases). Trimming removed 8 bases at V and 4 bases at J, with 12 bases between. This CDR3 region has 12 residues. Germline-derived CDR1 and CDR2 are MNHEY and SMNVEV (reference sequence). The CDR3 protein is CASGAFPYEQYF. The CDR3 DNA is TGTGCCAGCGGGGCGTTTCCATACGAGCAGTACTTC.

This clone was observed a single time. The J gene is TRBJ2-2, the V gene TRBV4-3; 7 bases line up with TRBD2. The CDR3 extends over 13 amino acids. The V gene end was trimmed by 4 bases and the J gene end by 5 bases; junction bases not matched to a gene: 1. Per germline, CDR1 LGHNA and CDR2 YSLEER. Here the CDR3 reads CASSPGGTGELFF. The CDR3 bases are TGCGCCAGCAGCCCCGGGGGGACCGGGGAGCTGTTTTTT.

The chain couples TRBV7-9 to TRBJ2-7; D is possibly TRBD2 (5 bases). This CDR3 is built from 15 residues. With 5 bases removed from V and 2 bases from J, the gap between germline ends came to 16 bases. From germline, CDR1 is SEHNR and CDR2 FQNEAQ (reference sequence). The CDR3 loop is CASSPRPGYPYEQYF. The CDR3 region has the DNA TGTGCCAGCAGCCCACGACCGGGGTACCCCTACGAGCAGTACTTC.

The chain is built from TRBV7-8 and TRBJ1-2; 9 positions agree with TRBD1. Per germline, CDR1 SGHVS and CDR2 FQNEAQ. V lost 5 bases to trimming and J lost 5 bases; unmatched junction nucleotides: 12. This CDR3 is 16 amino acids long. The CDR3 nucleotides read TGTGCCAGCAGCCACACTTCTGGTGGGACAGGGTATGGCTACACCTTC. Protein sequence: CASSHTSGGTGYGYTF.

Written as DNA, the CDR3 is TGCGCCAGCGGGAACCAAGGGGTCGGTGAGCAGTTCTTC. It is translated as CASGNQGVGEQFF. The gene calls are TRBV23-1 and TRBJ2-1, with a possible D match to TRBD1 (5 bases). TRBV23-1 is an ORF, with its function uncertain. Trimming took off 8 bases at V and 9 bases at J, with 17 bases between the two ends. The CDR3 is 13 residues long.

This rearrangement joins TRBV7-8 to TRBJ2-7; TRBD2 matches 9 bases. The germline V gene encodes CDR1 SGHVS and CDR2 FQNEAQ. V was clipped by 5 bases and J by 3 bases; unmatched bases: 8. CDR3 length: 15 residues. CDR3 sequence: CASSQGTSRGYEQYF. Written as DNA, the CDR3 is TGTGCCAGCAGCCAGGGGACTAGCAGGGGCTACGAGCAGTACTTC.

The sample holds one count of this clone. The rearrangement links TRBV19 to TRBJ2-5, with TRBD2 identical over 7 bases. CDR3 length: 15 residues. Germline assignment: CDR1 LNHDA and CDR2 SQIVND (reference sequence). Trimming at V came to 7 bases and at J to 5 bases, leaving 13 bases not matched to a gene. The CDR3 DNA reads as TGTGCCAGTACCCTGACGTTGCGGGGAGGGGAGACCCAGTACTTC. It yields the protein CASTLTLRGGETQYF. Complete variable domain (other parts from reference TRBV19 and TRBJ2-5): DGGITQSPKYLFRKEGQNVTLSCEQNLNHDAMYWYRQDPGQGLRLIYYSQIVNDFQKGDIAEGYSVSREKKESFPLTVTSAQKNPTAFYLCASTLTLRGGETQYFGPGTRLLVL.

The chain carries TRBV11-2 and TRBJ2-1, with D maybe TRBD1 (5 bases). This CDR3 is built from 10 residues. Trimming removed 5 bases at V and 9 bases at J, with 5 bases between. The germline V gene encodes CDR1 SGHAT and CDR2 FQNNGV. CDR3 nucleotide sequence: TGTGCCAGCAGCCAGGGTGAGCAGTTCTTC. The encoded protein is CASSQGEQFF.

The V and J genes are TRBV14 and TRBJ2-5; 7 nucleotides agree with TRBD2. This CDR3 contains 14 residues. V shed 3 bases, J shed 5 bases, and the junction held 6 bases outside the gene matches. CDR1 and CDR2 from the germline V gene are SGHDN and FVKESK. DNA of the CDR3: TGTGCCAGCAGCCACCCGGGGGGTTGGGAGACCCAGTACTTC. This translates into CASSHPGGWETQYF.

The chain uses TRBV7-6 and TRBJ2-2; no reliable D call. Between the trimmed V and J ends, which lost 5 bases and 1 base, there was a span of 5 bases. The CDR3 totals 13 residues. From germline, CDR1 is SGHVS and CDR2 FNYEAQ. CDR3: CASSHRNTGELFF. In DNA form, the CDR3 reads TGTGCCAGCAGCCACAGGAACACCGGGGAGCTGTTTTTT.

This rearrangement joins TRBV27 to TRBJ2-3; 16 nucleotides match TRBD2. The germline CDR1 and CDR2 sequences are MNHEY and SMNVEV (reference sequence). The CDR3 spans 15 residues. Trimming at V came to 8 bases and at J to 14 bases, leaving 13 bases not matched to a gene. CDR3 loop: CASGPGTSGGAELYF. The CDR3 DNA is TGTGCCAGCGGTCCCGGGACTAGCGGGGGGGCTGAGTTGTATTTT.

The chain links TRBV7-2 to TRBJ1-2; D is perhaps TRBD1 (6 bases). Between the trimmed V and J ends, which lost 5 bases and 3 bases, there was a span of 10 bases. Germline CDR1 reads SGHTA; CDR2 reads FQGNSA. The length of the CDR3 is 13 residues. The CDR3: CASSAQGYYGYTF. The CDR3 coding sequence is TGTGCCAGCAGCGCACAGGGATACTATGGCTACACCTTC.

This clone was seen just once. The sample contains more than one DNA sequence encoding this CDR3. The V gene is TRBV7-2, the J gene TRBJ2-5; 14 bases are shared with TRBD2. V lost 1 base to trimming and J lost 5 bases; unmatched junction nucleotides: 3. Germline V gives CDR1 SGHTA, CDR2 FQGNSA. This CDR3 spans 16 amino acids. DNA of the CDR3: TGTGCCAGCAGCTTAGGACTAGCGGGAGGGGGGGAGACCCAGTACTTC. As protein: CASSLGLAGGGETQYF. The whole variable domain, filled in from reference TRBV7-2 and TRBJ2-5, reads GAGVSQSPSNKVTEKGKDVELRCDPISGHTALYWYRQSLGQGLEFLIYFQGNSAPDKSGLPSDRFSAERTGGSVSTLTIQRTQQEDSAVYLCASSLGLAGGGETQYFGPGTRLLVL.

This chain joins TRBV29-1 and TRBJ1-1; D may be TRBD1 (5 bases). CDR1 SQVTM and CDR2 ANQGSEA come from the germline V gene. The germline V and J ends were trimmed by 3 bases and 1 base, with 15 bases remaining between them. The CDR3 is 15 residues long. In DNA, the CDR3 is TGCAGCGTTGACGGGGGGGGGACGGGGAACACTGAAGCTTTCTTT. Amino acids: CSVDGGGTGNTEAFF.

This clone appeared once. In DNA form, the CDR3 reads TGTGCCAGCAGCCAAGATAGCGGGGGGGCTTCCGAGCAGTACTTC. Protein: CASSQDSGGASEQYF. The chain uses TRBV4-2 and TRBJ2-7; 11 nucleotides agree with TRBD2. CDR1 and CDR2 (germline): LGHNA, YNFKEQ. V was clipped by 0 bases and J by 6 bases; unmatched bases: 4. This CDR3 contains 15 residues.

The gene calls are TRBV5-4 and TRBJ1-5, with D possibly TRBD1 on 6 matching bases. This CDR3 is built from 13 residues. V was trimmed by 3 bases and J by 4 bases, leaving 8 bases between them. CDR1 and CDR2 (germline): SGHNT, YYREEE (reference sequence). The DNA of the CDR3 is TGTGCCAGCAGCTGGGACAAAAATCAGCCCCAGCATTTT. It is translated as CASSWDKNQPQHF.

The chain recombines TRBV27 with TRBJ2-1, with D tentatively TRBD2 (7 bases). Looked up from germline, CDR1 is MNHEY and CDR2 is SMNVEV (reference sequence). The CDR3 consists of 13 residues. With 6 bases removed from V and 6 bases from J, the gap between germline ends came to 12 bases. The CDR3 coding sequence is TGTGCCAGCAGGTGGGGGGGCTCCAATGAGCAGTTCTTC. The encoded protein is CASRWGGSNEQFF.

The V and J genes are TRBV19 and TRBJ2-7; 7 bases fit TRBD1. Trimming removed 5 bases from V and 3 bases from J; junction bases left unmatched: 7. This CDR3 is 14 amino acids long. CDR1 is LNHDA, CDR2 SQIVND, per germline (reference sequence). The CDR3 here is CASSGRQGGYEQYF. CDR3 coding DNA: TGTGCCAGTAGTGGCCGACAGGGTGGCTACGAGCAGTACTTC. The entire variable domain, with the rest obtained from reference TRBV19 and TRBJ2-7, is as follows: DGGITQSPKYLFRKEGQNVTLSCEQNLNHDAMYWYRQDPGQGLRLIYYSQIVNDFQKGDIAEGYSVSREKKESFPLTVTSAQKNPTAFYLCASSGRQGGYEQYFGPGTRLTVT.

The J gene is TRBJ2-3, the V gene TRBV7-2, with 8 bases fitting TRBD2. This CDR3 region has 16 residues. Germline loops: CDR1 SGHTA, CDR2 FQGNSA. V lost 5 bases, J lost 2 bases, and 9 bases stayed unmatched. CDR3 loop: CASSPRGGSYTDTQYF. The CDR3 DNA reads as TGTGCCAGCAGCCCACGGGGGGGATCCTACACAGATACGCAGTATTTT. The full variable domain, with the rest looked up from reference TRBV7-2 and TRBJ2-3, is GAGVSQSPSNKVTEKGKDVELRCDPISGHTALYWYRQSLGQGLEFLIYFQGNSAPDKSGLPSDRFSAERTGGSVSTLTIQRTQQEDSAVYLCASSPRGGSYTDTQYFGPGTRLTVL.

The chain is built from TRBV28 and TRBJ2-5; D unclear. Deletions cut 7 bases from V and 5 bases from J, with 17 bases between. Germline CDR1 reads MDHEN; CDR2 reads SYDVKM. CDR3 length: 14 amino acids. In DNA, the CDR3 is TGTGCCAGCAAATTTCCAGGCCCGGCGGAGACCCAGTACTTC. Its protein is CASKFPGPAETQYF.

This clone came up once. At one end the junction does not follow the germline gene, possibly because of a read error. The chain joins TRBV28 to TRBJ1-2; weak D call: TRBD1 (6 bases). This CDR3 is built from 13 residues. CDR1 and CDR2 (germline): MDHEN, SYDVKM. This chain's CDR3 is CASSYTQGLGPYF. The CDR3 bases are TGTGCCAGCAGTTATACACAGGGATTAGGGCCGTACTTC.

The chain joins TRBV7-6 to TRBJ2-5, with D possibly TRBD2 on 5 matching bases. CDR1 and CDR2 (germline): SGHVS, FNYEAQ. Trimming removed 1 base at V and 5 bases at J, with 11 bases between. The CDR3 totals 14 residues. The CDR3 region is CASSLGGHLETQYF. In DNA form, the CDR3 reads TGTGCCAGCAGCTTAGGAGGGCATCTCGAGACCCAGTACTTC.

The V gene is TRBV9, the J gene TRBJ2-3; perhaps TRBD1 as D (6 bases). Germline assignment: CDR1 SGDLS and CDR2 YYNGEE. There are 17 residues in the CDR3. The V end was cut by 0 bases, the J end by 3 bases, with 17 bases between. The CDR3 reads CASSVGPQGLGTDTQYF. CDR3 nucleotide sequence: TGTGCCAGCAGCGTAGGTCCCCAGGGGTTGGGGACAGATACGCAGTATTTT.